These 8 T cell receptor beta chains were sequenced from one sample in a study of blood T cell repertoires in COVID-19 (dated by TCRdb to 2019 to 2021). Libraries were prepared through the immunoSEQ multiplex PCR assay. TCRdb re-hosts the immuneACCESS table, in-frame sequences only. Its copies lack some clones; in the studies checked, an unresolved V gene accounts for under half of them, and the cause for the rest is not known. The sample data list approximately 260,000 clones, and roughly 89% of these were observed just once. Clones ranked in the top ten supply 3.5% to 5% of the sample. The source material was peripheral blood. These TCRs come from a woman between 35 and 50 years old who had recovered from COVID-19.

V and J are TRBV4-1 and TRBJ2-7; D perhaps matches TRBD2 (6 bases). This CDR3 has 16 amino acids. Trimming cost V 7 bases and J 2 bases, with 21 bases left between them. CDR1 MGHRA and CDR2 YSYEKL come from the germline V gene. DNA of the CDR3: TGCGCCAGCACTTTAGATTGGGGGGATACAACCTACGAGCAGTACTTC. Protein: CASTLDWGDTTYEQYF.

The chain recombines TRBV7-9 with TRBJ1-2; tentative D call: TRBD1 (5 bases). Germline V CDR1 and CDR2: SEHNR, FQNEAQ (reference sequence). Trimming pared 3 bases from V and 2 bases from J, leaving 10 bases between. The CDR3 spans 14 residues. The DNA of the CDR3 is TGTGCCAGCAGCTTTCTTAGGGGAAACTATGGCTACACCTTC. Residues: CASSFLRGNYGYTF.

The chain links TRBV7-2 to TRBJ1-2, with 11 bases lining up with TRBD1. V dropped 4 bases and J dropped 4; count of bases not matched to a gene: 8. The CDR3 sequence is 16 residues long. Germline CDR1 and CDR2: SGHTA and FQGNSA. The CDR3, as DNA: TGTGCCAGCAGCTCGAACTGGGGACAGGGGGGCTATGGCTACACCTTC. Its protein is CASSSNWGQGGYGYTF.

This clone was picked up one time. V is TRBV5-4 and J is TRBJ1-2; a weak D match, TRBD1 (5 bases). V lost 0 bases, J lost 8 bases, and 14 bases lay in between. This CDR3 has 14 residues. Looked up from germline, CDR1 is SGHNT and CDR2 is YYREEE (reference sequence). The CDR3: CASSLANQGGGYTF. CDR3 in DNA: TGTGCCAGCAGCTTGGCCAACCAGGGAGGAGGCTACACCTTC.

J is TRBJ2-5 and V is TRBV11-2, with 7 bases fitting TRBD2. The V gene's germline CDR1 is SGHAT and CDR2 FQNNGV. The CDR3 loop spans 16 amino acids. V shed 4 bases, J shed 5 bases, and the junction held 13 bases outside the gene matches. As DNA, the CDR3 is TGTGCCAGCAGCTCTCTCCGGGACCTCGGGGGGGAGACCCAGTACTTC. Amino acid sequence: CASSSLRDLGGETQYF.

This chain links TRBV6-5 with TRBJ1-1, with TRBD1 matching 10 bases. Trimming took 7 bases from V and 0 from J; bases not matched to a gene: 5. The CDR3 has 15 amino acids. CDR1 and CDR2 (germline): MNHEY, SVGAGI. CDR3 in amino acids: CASIPGQGLNTEAFF. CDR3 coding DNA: TGTGCCAGCATACCGGGACAGGGGTTGAACACTGAAGCTTTCTTT.

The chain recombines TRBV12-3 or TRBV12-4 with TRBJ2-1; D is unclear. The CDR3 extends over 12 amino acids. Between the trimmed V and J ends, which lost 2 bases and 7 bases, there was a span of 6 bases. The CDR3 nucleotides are TGTGCCAGCAGTTTATGGGCTAATGAGCAGTTCTTC. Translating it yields CASSLWANEQFF.

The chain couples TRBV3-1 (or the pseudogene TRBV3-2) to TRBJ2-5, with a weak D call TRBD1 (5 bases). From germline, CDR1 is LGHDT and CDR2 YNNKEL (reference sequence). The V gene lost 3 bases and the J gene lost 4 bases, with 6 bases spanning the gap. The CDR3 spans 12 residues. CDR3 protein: CASSQGPETQYF. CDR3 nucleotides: TGTGCCAGCAGCCAGGGGCCAGAGACCCAGTACTTC.